The 4 T cell receptor beta chains given below trace back to one sample, sequenced in a study of blood T cell repertoires in COVID-19. Method: immunoSEQ multiplex PCR; TCRdb's copy keeps in-frame clones and lacks some. The data show about 280,000 clones, about 86% seen once. Material for sequencing was peripheral blood. The receptors come from a woman between 65 and 79 years old with COVID-19, enrolled during active disease.

This clone was counted a single time. This chain uses TRBV7-9 with TRBJ2-2; 7 bases agree with TRBD2. The CDR3 is 16 amino acids. CDR1 SEHNR and CDR2 FQNEAQ come from the germline V gene (reference sequence). V was pared by 0 bases and J by 6 bases, with 7 bases of the junction left unmatched. CDR3 sequence reads: CASSLAGGSSAGELFF. The CDR3 DNA sequence: TGTGCCAGCAGCTTAGCGGGGGGGAGTTCCGCCGGGGAGCTGTTTTTT.

This chain links TRBV18 with TRBJ2-3; 8 positions agree with TRBD2. Unmatched junction bases numbered 9, after V lost 2 bases and J lost 5 bases. The CDR3 extends over 16 amino acids. CDR1 is KGHSH and CDR2 is LQKENI in the germline V gene. CDR3 DNA sequence: TGTGCCAGCTCACCATCTTTTAGCGGGGCAGAAGATACGCAGTATTTT. It yields the protein CASSPSFSGAEDTQYF.

The chain employs TRBV30 and TRBJ2-2, with 9 bases identical to TRBD2. The germline V gene encodes CDR1 GTSNPN and CDR2 SVGIG (reference sequence). V shed 8 bases and J 6 bases; nucleotides not matched to a gene: 16. The CDR3 runs to 16 residues. CDR3 protein: CARPRGDAGGPGELFF. CDR3 coding DNA: TGTGCCCGACCCAGGGGTGATGCGGGGGGGCCCGGGGAGCTGTTTTTT.

The chain carries TRBV6-2 or TRBV6-3 and TRBJ1-1; 7 bases are shared with TRBD1. This CDR3 is built from 12 residues. Trimming at V came to 2 bases and at J to 8 bases, leaving 2 bases not matched to a gene. From germline, CDR1 is MNHEY and CDR2 SVGEGT. As DNA, the CDR3 is TGTGCCAGCAGTTACGCAGGGGGGGAAGCTTTCTTT. This encodes CASSYAGGEAFF.